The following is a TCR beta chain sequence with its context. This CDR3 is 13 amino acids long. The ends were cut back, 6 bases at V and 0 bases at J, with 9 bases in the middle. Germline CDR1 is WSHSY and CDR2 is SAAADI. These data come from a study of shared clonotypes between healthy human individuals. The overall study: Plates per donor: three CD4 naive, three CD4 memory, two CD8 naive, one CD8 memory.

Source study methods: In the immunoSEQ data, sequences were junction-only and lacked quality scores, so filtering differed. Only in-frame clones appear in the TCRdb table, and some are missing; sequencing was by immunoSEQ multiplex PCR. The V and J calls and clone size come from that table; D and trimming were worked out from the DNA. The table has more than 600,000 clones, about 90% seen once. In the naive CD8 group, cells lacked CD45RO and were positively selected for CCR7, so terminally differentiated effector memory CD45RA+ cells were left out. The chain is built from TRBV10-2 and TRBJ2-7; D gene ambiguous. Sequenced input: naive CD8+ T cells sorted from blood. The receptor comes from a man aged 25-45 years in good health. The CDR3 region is CASRDRSSYEQYF. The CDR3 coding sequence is TGCGCCAGCAGGGATAGGAGCTCCTACGAGCAGTACTTC.